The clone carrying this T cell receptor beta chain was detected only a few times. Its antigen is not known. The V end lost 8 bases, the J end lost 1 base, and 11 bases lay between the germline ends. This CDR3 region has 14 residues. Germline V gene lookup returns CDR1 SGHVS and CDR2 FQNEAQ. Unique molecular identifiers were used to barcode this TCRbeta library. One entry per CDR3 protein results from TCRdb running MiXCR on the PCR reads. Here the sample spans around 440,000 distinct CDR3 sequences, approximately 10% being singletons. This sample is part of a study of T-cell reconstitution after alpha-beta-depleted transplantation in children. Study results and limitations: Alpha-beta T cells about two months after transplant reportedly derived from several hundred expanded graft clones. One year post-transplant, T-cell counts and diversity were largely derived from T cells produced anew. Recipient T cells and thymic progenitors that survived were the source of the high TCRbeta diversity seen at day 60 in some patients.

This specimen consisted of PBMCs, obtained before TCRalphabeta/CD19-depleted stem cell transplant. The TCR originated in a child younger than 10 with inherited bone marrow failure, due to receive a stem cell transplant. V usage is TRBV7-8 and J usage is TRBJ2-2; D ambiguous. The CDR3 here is CASRPVRNTGELFF. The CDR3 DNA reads TGTGCCAGCCGCCCAGTCCGGAACACCGGGGAGCTGTTTTTT.